A selection of T cell receptor beta chains follows, all from one sample in a study of blood T cell repertoires in COVID-19. Some clones are missing from TCRdb's copy, which holds only in-frame ones; the method was immunoSEQ multiplex PCR. The sample includes 350,000 to 450,000 clones, approximately 90% of them seen just once. Sequenced material: peripheral blood. These receptors originate from a woman between 40 and 55 years old with COVID-19, enrolled during active disease. The CDR3 runs from the conserved cysteine through the conserved F or W. A D gene is named only where the DNA matches it firmly. Expanded clones get a size class; other rows say once, few or many, or leave the size out.

v_call	clone_size	d_call	j_call	cdr3_aa	cdr3_nt
TRBV7-9	once	TRBD2	TRBJ2-3	CASSITSGGARDTQYF	TGTGCCAGCAGCATAACTAGCGGGGGGGCTCGAGATACGCAGTATTTT
TRBV27	NA	TRBD1	TRBJ1-5	CASSPIRSGTGQPQHF	TGTGCCAGCAGCCCGATCCGTTCGGGGACAGGGCAGCCCCAGCATTTT
TRBV7-8	NA	TRBD1	TRBJ1-1	CASSRPRGQGKAFF	TGTGCCAGCAGCCGACCAAGGGGACAGGGAAAAGCTTTCTTT
TRBV29-1	NA	NA	TRBJ2-7	CSVAVQGYEQYF	TGCAGCGTAGCTGTACAGGGCTACGAGCAGTACTTC
TRBV5-8	NA	NA	TRBJ1-1	CASSLDQGWATEAFF	TGTGCCAGCAGCTTGGATCAGGGTTGGGCCACTGAAGCTTTCTTT
TRBV10-3	few	NA	TRBJ2-5	CAISEGQPSQETQYF	TGTGCCATCAGTGAGGGACAGCCTAGCCAAGAGACCCAGTACTTC
TRBV7-2	NA	NA	TRBJ1-1	CASTGGSKGNTEAFF	TGTGCCAGCACCGGGGGGAGCAAGGGGAACACTGAAGCTTTCTTT
TRBV7-2	NA	NA	TRBJ2-2	CASSLGRGTGELFF	TGTGCCAGCAGCTTAGGACGGGGCACCGGGGAGCTGTTTTTT
TRBV11-2	NA	NA	TRBJ1-3	CASSFDTGRSGNTIYF	TGTGCCAGCAGCTTCGATACAGGGAGATCCGGAAACACCATATATTTT
TRBV28	NA	NA	TRBJ1-5	CASNQRGQPQHF	TGTGCCAGCAATCAGCGTGGCCAGCCCCAGCATTTT
TRBV14	once	NA	TRBJ2-5	CASSLLAQETQYF	TGTGCCAGCAGCCTCCTAGCTCAAGAGACCCAGTACTTC
TRBV2	NA	TRBD2	TRBJ2-7	CASSERTSGGASSYEQYF	TGTGCCAGCAGTGAAAGGACTAGCGGGGGGGCCAGCTCCTACGAGCAGTACTTC
TRBV6-6	NA	TRBD1	TRBJ2-7	CASRRGQEVSYEQYF	TGTGCCAGCAGGCGGGGACAGGAGGTCTCCTACGAGCAGTACTTC
TRBV3-1/TRBV3-2	NA	TRBD2	TRBJ2-1	CASSRGLAGIGSYNEQFF	TGTGCCAGCAGCCGAGGACTAGCGGGAATTGGCTCCTACAATGAGCAGTTCTTC
TRBV6-2/TRBV6-3	once	NA	TRBJ1-1	CASSSRVGSSGTEAFF	TGTGCCAGCAGTTCCCGGGTCGGCAGCTCCGGCACTGAAGCTTTCTTT
TRBV19	NA	NA	TRBJ2-7	CASSIAGWREQYF	TGTGCCAGTAGTATCGCAGGGTGGCGCGAGCAGTACTTC
TRBV18	once	NA	TRBJ1-5	CASSPTNSNQPQHF	TGTGCCAGCTCACCCACTAATAGCAATCAGCCCCAGCATTTT
TRBV6-2/TRBV6-3	NA	TRBD1	TRBJ1-5	CASSPDGDRVDQPQHF	TGTGCCAGCAGTCCCGACGGCGACAGGGTGGATCAGCCCCAGCATTTT
TRBV2	NA	NA	TRBJ1-1	CASSVYRVREAFF	TGTGCCAGCAGTGTATACAGGGTACGCGAAGCTTTCTTT
TRBV6-6	NA	TRBD1	TRBJ1-5	CASTIQGRQSQPQHF	TGTGCCAGCACGATACAGGGGAGGCAGAGTCAGCCCCAGCATTTT
TRBV5-1	NA	TRBD1	TRBJ2-5	CASSITGQGAWETQYF	TGCGCCAGCAGCATAACGGGACAGGGGGCATGGGAGACCCAGTACTTC
TRBV5-1	NA	TRBD1	TRBJ1-4	CASSLAGTANEKLFF	TGCGCCAGCAGCTTGGCAGGGACAGCGAATGAAAAACTGTTTTTT
TRBV14	NA	NA	TRBJ2-5	CASRRGGSQETQYF	TGTGCCAGCAGAAGGGGGGGCTCCCAAGAGACCCAGTACTTC
TRBV12-3/TRBV12-4	NA	NA	TRBJ1-5	CASSLESRGPQHF	TGTGCCAGCAGTTTAGAGAGCCGGGGGCCCCAGCATTTT
TRBV27	NA	NA	TRBJ1-5	CASSLNGEISQPQHF	TGTGCCAGCAGTTTGAACGGGGAAATCTCTCAGCCCCAGCATTTT
TRBV4-3	NA	TRBD1	TRBJ1-2	CASSVTGGAIGGYTF	TGCGCCAGCAGCGTGACAGGGGGCGCGATAGGCGGCTACACCTTC
TRBV7-2	NA	TRBD2	TRBJ2-1	CASSLVAGAANEQFF	TGTGCCAGCAGCTTAGTGGCGGGAGCTGCCAATGAGCAGTTCTTC
TRBV4-1	NA	NA	TRBJ2-7	CASSHPSDRGQLFSYEQYF	TGCGCCAGCAGCCATCCTTCGGACCGGGGACAACTCTTCTCCTACGAGCAGTACTTC
TRBV30	NA	TRBD1	TRBJ2-5	CAWSTTGTGGKTQYF	TGTGCCTGGAGTACCACCGGGACAGGGGGAAAGACCCAGTACTTC
TRBV5-1	NA	NA	TRBJ1-5	CASSLGTGVANQPQHF	TGCGCCAGCAGCTTGGGGACGGGGGTGGCCAACCAGCCCCAGCATTTT
TRBV7-2	NA	NA	TRBJ1-4	CASSRTALEKLFF	TGTGCCAGCAGCCGGACTGCGTTGGAAAAACTGTTTTTT
TRBV20-1	NA	NA	TRBJ1-4	CSALAVEKLFF	TGCAGTGCTCTTGCGGTTGAAAAACTGTTTTTT
TRBV15	NA	TRBD1	TRBJ1-2	CATSIRQGVGYGYTF	TGTGCCACCAGCATTAGACAGGGGGTAGGCTATGGCTACACCTTC
TRBV7-8	NA	NA	TRBJ2-2	CASSLARSHGELFF	TGTGCCAGCAGCTTAGCGCGGAGCCACGGGGAGCTGTTTTTT
TRBV5-4	NA	TRBD1	TRBJ1-5	CASSPGQGSNQPQHF	TGTGCCAGCAGCCCGGGACAGGGGAGCAATCAGCCCCAGCATTTT
TRBV7-9	NA	TRBD2	TRBJ2-1	CASSLARGLAEYNEQFF	TGTGCCAGCAGCTTAGCGCGCGGACTAGCGGAATACAATGAGCAGTTCTTC
TRBV28	NA	NA	TRBJ1-2	CASSAITLTAYGYTF	TGTGCCAGCAGTGCGATTACCCTCACCGCCTATGGCTACACCTTC